The clone carrying this T cell receptor (beta chain) was counted many times. The record originates from a study of Ad26.COV2.S vaccination and SARS-CoV-2 variants. Overall study context: In the COV1001 trial, the donor was in the Ad26.COV2.S arm.

Produced via immunoSEQ multiplex PCR; TCRdb's table is partial and in-frame only. Of some 340,000 clones listed, 86% are singletons. Documented treatment: roughly 20 received Ad26.COV2.S at low or high dose, single or two shots; about 5 received placebo; per-sample allocation not given. After the first vaccine or placebo injection, samples were drawn on day 63. The sample came from a Boston adult aged 18-55 years. This CDR3 contains 13 residues. V dropped 7 bases and J dropped 2 bases, with 12 bases sitting between them. Germline V gene sequence: CDR1 SEHNR, CDR2 FQNEAQ (reference sequence). The chain recombines TRBV7-9 with TRBJ2-7; D gene uncertain. The receptor was derived from a person aged 18-65 years who received the Ad26.COV2.S COVID-19 vaccine or a placebo. Sequenced here: peripheral blood, sampled in a trial of Ad26.COV2.S vaccine versus placebo. CDR3 sequence reads: CASIPRGTYEQYF. DNA for the CDR3: TGTGCCAGCATCCCTCGTGGGACCTACGAGCAGTACTTC.